A selection of T cell receptor beta chains follows, all from one sample in a study of OX40 agonist ivuxolimab in advanced cancers. The data were produced by immunoSEQ multiplex PCR, yet TCRdb's version contains in-frame clones alone and is incomplete. This table has about 37,000 clones, approximately 86% appearing once. The sample here was CD4+ or CD8+ T cells sorted from blood, taken in a trial of the OX40 agonist ivuxolimab. The receptors were sampled from an adult with an advanced solid tumor such as melanoma, head and neck, liver or kidney cancer. The CDR3 runs from the conserved cysteine through the conserved F or W. Each record gives: clone size, J gene, D gene, V gene, CDR3 DNA, CDR3 protein. The D gene is left open where the match is weak. Only some rows state a clone size, as once, few, many or a class for expanded clones.

size: once
J: TRBJ1-6
D: TRBD1
V: TRBV4-1
DNA: TGCGCCAGCAGCCAAGATATGCCCGGGACAGATGATTCACCCCTCCACTTT
CDR3: CASSQDMPGTDDSPLHF

size: once
J: TRBJ1-5
D: -
V: TRBV7-9
DNA: TGTGCCAGCAGCTCCGGGGGCTTTGGCAATCAGCCCCAGCATTTT
CDR3: CASSSGGFGNQPQHF

size: few
J: TRBJ2-7
D: -
V: TRBV21-1
DNA: TGTGCCAGCAGCAAAGGTGAGAGACAGTATACCTACGAGCAGTACTTC
CDR3: CASSKGERQYTYEQYF

size: -
J: TRBJ2-6
D: TRBD2
V: TRBV4-1
DNA: TGCGCCAGCAGCCCGGGACTAGCGTTAGGGGCCAACGTCCTGACTTTC
CDR3: CASSPGLALGANVLTF

size: -
J: TRBJ1-5
D: -
V: TRBV6-1
DNA: TGTGCCGGGGAGGGGGTATATAGCAATCAGCCCCAGCATTTT
CDR3: CAGEGVYSNQPQHF

size: -
J: TRBJ1-2
D: TRBD1
V: TRBV5-8
DNA: TGTGCCAGCAGCTTGGGGACAGGATATGGCTACACCTTC
CDR3: CASSLGTGYGYTF

size: -
J: TRBJ2-1
D: TRBD2
V: TRBV7-3
DNA: TGTGCCAGCAGCTCCGGGACTAGCGGGAGTAGGCAGTTCTTC
CDR3: CASSSGTSGSRQFF

size: few
J: TRBJ1-3
D: -
V: TRBV19
DNA: TGTGCCAGTACCACGGAGGGTTCTGGAAACACCATATATTTT
CDR3: CASTTEGSGNTIYF

size: -
J: TRBJ2-5
D: TRBD2
V: TRBV4-2
DNA: TGTGCCAGCCAAGCTACTAGCGGGGATGGAGAGACCCAGTACTTC
CDR3: CASQATSGDGETQYF

size: -
J: TRBJ2-5
D: -
V: TRBV2
DNA: TGTGCCAGCAGAGCACTAGCAAATCAAGAGACCCAGTACTTC
CDR3: CASRALANQETQYF

size: -
J: TRBJ1-2
D: -
V: TRBV6-1
DNA: TGTGCCAGCAGTGAACTAGGGGTTAACTATGGCTACACCTTC
CDR3: CASSELGVNYGYTF

size: -
J: TRBJ1-2
D: -
V: TRBV5-6
DNA: TGTGCCAGCAGCTTCGGGGAAAGGCTTTATGGCTACACCTTC
CDR3: CASSFGERLYGYTF

size: -
J: TRBJ1-4
D: TRBD1
V: TRBV5-1
DNA: TGCGCCAGCAGCTTGCAGGACAGGACGGAAAAACTGTTTTTT
CDR3: CASSLQDRTEKLFF

size: -
J: TRBJ2-5
D: -
V: TRBV5-1
DNA: TGCGCCAGCAGCTTGGCCAGCACAGTCACTGAGACCCAGTACTTC
CDR3: CASSLASTVTETQYF

size: once
J: TRBJ2-2
D: -
V: TRBV5-8
DNA: TGTGCCAGCAGCTTTAGTATTGGCGGCGGGGAGCTGTTTTTT
CDR3: CASSFSIGGGELFF

size: -
J: TRBJ1-1
D: TRBD1
V: TRBV5-1
DNA: TGCGCCAGCAGCACGGGACAGGGGGAGAGAACTTTCTTT
CDR3: CASSTGQGERTFF

size: -
J: TRBJ2-2
D: TRBD1
V: TRBV5-4
DNA: TGTGCCAGCAGCTTGGGGGACAGGCACACCGGGGAGCTGTTTTTT
CDR3: CASSLGDRHTGELFF

size: -
J: TRBJ2-5
D: -
V: TRBV15
DNA: TGTGCCACCAGCAGAGGATCGGCGGCCCAAGTCACCCAGTACTTC
CDR3: CATSRGSAAQVTQYF

size: -
J: TRBJ2-2
D: -
V: TRBV5-8
DNA: TGTGCCAGCAGTCCGAGGACAGCCTACACCGGGGAGCTGTTTTTT
CDR3: CASSPRTAYTGELFF

size: -
J: TRBJ2-6
D: -
V: TRBV4-1
DNA: TGCGCCAGCAGCCACTATATGGGGAAAGTCTCTGGGGCCAACGTCCTGGCTTTC
CDR3: CASSHYMGKVSGANVLAF

size: -
J: TRBJ1-2
D: TRBD1
V: TRBV9
DNA: TGTGCCAGCAGTGAGGAACCACAGGGGTCTAACTATGGCTACACCTTC
CDR3: CASSEEPQGSNYGYTF

size: once
J: TRBJ2-7
D: -
V: TRBV14
DNA: TGTGCCAGCAGCCATACAGCCTACGAGCAGTACTTC
CDR3: CASSHTAYEQYF

size: -
J: TRBJ2-5
D: -
V: TRBV2
DNA: TGTGCCAGCAGTGAAGACCTAGAAGAGACCCAGTACTTC
CDR3: CASSEDLEETQYF

size: -
J: TRBJ2-1
D: TRBD1
V: TRBV10-3
DNA: TGTGCCATCAGGGATGGACAGGGCAATGAGCAGTTCTTC
CDR3: CAIRDGQGNEQFF

size: -
J: TRBJ1-6
D: -
V: TRBV6-5
DNA: TGTGCCAGCAGTTCCCTAGGGGCGGATTCACCCCTCCACTTT
CDR3: CASSSLGADSPLHF

size: once
J: TRBJ2-4
D: TRBD1
V: TRBV18
DNA: TGTGCCAGCTCACATCCGGGACAGGGGAACATTCAGTACTTC
CDR3: CASSHPGQGNIQYF

size: -
J: TRBJ1-6
D: -
V: TRBV4-1
DNA: TGCGCCAGCAGCCAAGAATCCTCCTATAATTCACCCCTCCACTTT
CDR3: CASSQESSYNSPLHF

size: once
J: TRBJ2-5
D: -
V: TRBV5-4
DNA: TGTGCCAGCCTCCAAGAAGAGACCCAGTACTTC
CDR3: CASLQEETQYF

size: -
J: TRBJ2-2
D: -
V: TRBV30
DNA: TGTGCCTGGGGGCAGGGCACCGGGGAGCTGTTTTTT
CDR3: CAWGQGTGELFF

size: -
J: TRBJ1-5
D: -
V: TRBV10-1
DNA: TGCGCCAGCAGTGAGTCGGGAAAGGACAGACCATATAGCAATCAGCCCCAGCATTTT
CDR3: CASSESGKDRPYSNQPQHF

size: -
J: TRBJ2-5
D: -
V: TRBV10-3
DNA: TGTGCCATCAGTGTCAACGGGGCGCAAGAGACCCAGTACTTC
CDR3: CAISVNGAQETQYF

size: -
J: TRBJ2-2
D: -
V: TRBV27
DNA: TGTGCCAGCAGTCCGCGGACGGGGAACACCGGGGAGCTGTTTTTT
CDR3: CASSPRTGNTGELFF

size: -
J: TRBJ2-1
D: TRBD2
V: TRBV7-3
DNA: TGTGCCAGCAGCTTACCCCTAGCGGGAGGGCACAATGAGCAGTTCTTC
CDR3: CASSLPLAGGHNEQFF

size: -
J: TRBJ2-1
D: -
V: TRBV9
DNA: TGTGCCAGCAGCGCCCCTTGGGGGAATGAGCAGTTCTTC
CDR3: CASSAPWGNEQFF

size: -
J: TRBJ1-1
D: -
V: TRBV7-9
DNA: TGTGCCAGCAGCAAACCAGGAATGAACACTGAAGCTTTCTTT
CDR3: CASSKPGMNTEAFF

size: -
J: TRBJ2-1
D: -
V: TRBV6-1
DNA: TGTGCCGGCCGTTGGGCCAATGAGCAGTTCTTC
CDR3: CAGRWANEQFF

size: -
J: TRBJ1-1
D: TRBD1
V: TRBV4-1
DNA: TGCGCCAGCGGATGGACAGGGGTAGCTGAAGCTTTCTTT
CDR3: CASGWTGVAEAFF

size: -
J: TRBJ2-5
D: -
V: TRBV7-9
DNA: TGTGCCAGCAGCACGCAGGGACTGGTACAAGAGACCCAGTACTTC
CDR3: CASSTQGLVQETQYF

size: -
J: TRBJ2-7
D: -
V: TRBV4-1
DNA: TGCGCCAGCAGCCAAGAGCGAGTTCGAAACCTCTACGAGCAGTACTTC
CDR3: CASSQERVRNLYEQYF

size: -
J: TRBJ2-1
D: TRBD1
V: TRBV5-4
DNA: TGTGCCAGCAGCACATTACAGGGGGCAGCCTACAATGAGCAGTTCTTC
CDR3: CASSTLQGAAYNEQFF

size: -
J: TRBJ2-3
D: TRBD1
V: TRBV10-1
DNA: TGCGCCAGCAGCCATGGCCAGGGGGGCACAGATACGCAGTATTTT
CDR3: CASSHGQGGTDTQYF

size: -
J: TRBJ2-3
D: TRBD2
V: TRBV5-4
DNA: TGTGCCAGCAGCTCTGAGCGGGAGGGCGGTCCAGATACGCAGTATTTT
CDR3: CASSSEREGGPDTQYF

size: -
J: TRBJ2-3
D: TRBD2
V: TRBV4-1
DNA: TGCGCCAGCAGCCACCCGGGGGGTCCAGATACGCAGTATTTT
CDR3: CASSHPGGPDTQYF

size: -
J: TRBJ2-7
D: -
V: TRBV5-1
DNA: TGCGCCAGCAGCTTGGGCCACAATGCCTACGAGCAGTACTTC
CDR3: CASSLGHNAYEQYF

size: -
J: TRBJ1-2
D: -
V: TRBV30
DNA: TGTGCCTGGAGTGTAAAACGGGGGAACTATGGCTACACCTTC
CDR3: CAWSVKRGNYGYTF

size: -
J: TRBJ2-3
D: -
V: TRBV5-1
DNA: TGCGCCAGCAGCTTCGGCAGATTCACAGATACGCAGTATTTT
CDR3: CASSFGRFTDTQYF

size: -
J: TRBJ2-7
D: -
V: TRBV6-4
DNA: TGTGCCAGCGGGGAGCCTACCTACGAGCAGTACTTC
CDR3: CASGEPTYEQYF

size: -
J: TRBJ2-2
D: -
V: TRBV6-4
DNA: TGTGCCAGCAGTGAGGGGGCCCTCCTGAACACCGGGGAGCTGTTTTTT
CDR3: CASSEGALLNTGELFF